The entry below gives a single TCR beta chain sequence along with its context. This entry belongs to a study of cytomegalovirus exposure and HLA in healthy donors. In the PCR, 60 Vbeta and 13 Jbeta primers were used. TCRdb's table, derived via immunoSEQ multiplex PCR, lists solely in-frame clones and lacks some. Here the sample spans roughly 140,000 clones, roughly 83% being singletons. The CDR3 loop spans 15 amino acids. The germline V gene has CDR1 SGHTA and CDR2 FQGNSA. Trimming took 4 bases from V and 6 from J; bases not matched to a gene: 10. The V gene is TRBV7-2, the J gene TRBJ2-3, with 7 nucleotides matching TRBD2. The TCR originated in a man aged 40-49 years in good health and CMV-seropositive. The sample consisted of PBMCs. The chain's CDR3 is CASSSEVTSLDTQYF. Here the CDR3 DNA reads TGTGCCAGCAGCTCTGAAGTGACTAGCCTCGATACGCAGTATTTT.